The subject of this entry is one TCR beta chain. Antigen specificity is unknown. Documented time point: week 23, last vaccination. The study gave 300 ug of mutant IDH1 20-mer peptide per vaccine dose, with topical imiquimod. Using immunoSEQ multiplex PCR, the repertoire was profiled, and TCRdb retains in-frame clones only, with some absent. Of about 77,000 clones listed, 75% to 90% are singletons. The data belong to a study of a mutant IDH1 vaccine in newly diagnosed glioma. Study-wide points: Vaccine-induced immune responses occurred in 93.3% of patients.

The V end lost 0 bases, the J end lost 1 base, and 17 bases lay between the germline ends. Germline CDR1 reads SGDLS; CDR2 reads YYNGEE. The CDR3 length is 18 residues. The rearrangement links TRBV9 to TRBJ2-1; D tentatively reads TRBD1 or TRBD2 (5 bases each). The material sequenced was PBMCs, taken from a glioma patient whose treatment included an IDH1 peptide vaccine. The sequence derives from a woman aged 45 to 65 with glioma. The CDR3 sequence: CASSVGGSLAGSYNEQFF. The CDR3 region has the DNA TGTGCCAGCAGCGTAGGGGGATCTCTAGCAGGGTCCTACAATGAGCAGTTCTTC.